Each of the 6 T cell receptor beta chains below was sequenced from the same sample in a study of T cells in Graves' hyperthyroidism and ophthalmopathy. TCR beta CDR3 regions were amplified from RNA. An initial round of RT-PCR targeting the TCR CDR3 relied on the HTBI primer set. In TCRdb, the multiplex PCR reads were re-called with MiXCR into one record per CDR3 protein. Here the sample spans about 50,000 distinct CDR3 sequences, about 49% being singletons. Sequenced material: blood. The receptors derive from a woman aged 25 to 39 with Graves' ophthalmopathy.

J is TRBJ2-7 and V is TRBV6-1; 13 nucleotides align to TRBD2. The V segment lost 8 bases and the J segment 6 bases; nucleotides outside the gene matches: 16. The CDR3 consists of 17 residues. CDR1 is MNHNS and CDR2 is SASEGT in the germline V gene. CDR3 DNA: TGTGCCAGCCAAAGGGAACCTGGACTAGCGGGAGCTTCCGAGCAGTACTTC. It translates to CASQREPGLAGASEQYF.

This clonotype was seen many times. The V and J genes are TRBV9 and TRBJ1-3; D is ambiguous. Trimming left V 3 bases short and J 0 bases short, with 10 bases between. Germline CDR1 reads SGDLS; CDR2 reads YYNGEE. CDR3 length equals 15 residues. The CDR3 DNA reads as TGTGCCAGCAGCGCCGGCTGGATCTCTGGAAACACCATATATTTT. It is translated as CASSAGWISGNTIYF. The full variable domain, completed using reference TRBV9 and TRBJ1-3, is DSGVTQTPKHLITATGQRVTLRCSPRSGDLSVYWYQQSLDQGLQFLIQYYNGEERAKGNILERFSAQQFPDLHSELNLSSLELGDSALYFCASSAGWISGNTIYFGEGSWLTVV.

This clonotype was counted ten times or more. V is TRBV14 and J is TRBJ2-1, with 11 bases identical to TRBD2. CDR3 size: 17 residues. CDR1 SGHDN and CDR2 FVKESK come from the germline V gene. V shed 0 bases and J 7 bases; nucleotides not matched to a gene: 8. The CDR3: CASSQDQSSSGRNEQFF. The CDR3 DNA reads TGTGCCAGCAGCCAAGATCAGTCGTCTAGCGGGAGGAATGAGCAGTTCTTC.

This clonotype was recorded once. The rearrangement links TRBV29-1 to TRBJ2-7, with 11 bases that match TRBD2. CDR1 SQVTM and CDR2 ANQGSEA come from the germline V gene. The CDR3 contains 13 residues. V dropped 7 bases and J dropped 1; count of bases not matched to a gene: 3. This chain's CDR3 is CSDGTSGSYEQYF. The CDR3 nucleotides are TGCAGCGACGGGACTAGCGGTTCCTACGAGCAGTACTTC.

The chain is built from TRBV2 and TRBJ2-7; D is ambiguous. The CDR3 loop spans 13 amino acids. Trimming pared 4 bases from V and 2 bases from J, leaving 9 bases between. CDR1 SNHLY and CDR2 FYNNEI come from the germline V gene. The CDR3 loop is CASSVYIAYEQYF. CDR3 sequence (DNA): TGTGCCAGCAGTGTATATATAGCCTACGAGCAGTACTTC. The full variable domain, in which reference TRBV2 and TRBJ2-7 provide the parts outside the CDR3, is EPEVTQTPSHQVTQMGQEVILRCVPISNHLYFYWYRQILGQKVEFLVSFYNNEISEKSEIFDDQFSVERPDGSNFTLKIRSTKLEDSAMYFCASSVYIAYEQYFGPGTRLTVT.

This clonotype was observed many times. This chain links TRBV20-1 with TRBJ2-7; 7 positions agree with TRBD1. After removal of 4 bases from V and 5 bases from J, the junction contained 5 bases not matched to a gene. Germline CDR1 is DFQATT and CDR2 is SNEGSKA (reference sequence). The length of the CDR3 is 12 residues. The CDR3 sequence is CSAINRGNEQYF. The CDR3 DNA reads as TGCAGTGCTATAAACAGGGGAAACGAGCAGTACTTC.